The rows below give T cell receptor beta chains drawn from one sample of a study of blood T cell repertoires in COVID-19. The protocol was immunoSEQ multiplex PCR, while the TCRdb copy is restricted to in-frame clones and leaves out a portion. The data contain about 73,000 clones, roughly 83% of them seen just once; the ten biggest clones take up approximately 2.5%. Sequencing was performed on peripheral blood. The receptors were gathered from a man older than 75 with active or convalescent COVID-19. The CDR3 runs from the conserved cysteine through the conserved F or W. D genes are given only for firm matches. A clone size is listed for some rows: how often the clone was seen (once, few, many), or a class if it is expanded.

abundance: NA; d_gene: TRBD1; v_gene: TRBV11-3; j_gene: TRBJ2-7; CDR3nt: TGTGCCAGCAGCCCGGACAGGCTTGACGAGCAGTACTTC; CDR3aa: CASSPDRLDEQYF
abundance: once; d_gene: NA; v_gene: TRBV3-1/TRBV3-2; j_gene: TRBJ2-5; CDR3nt: TGTGCCAGCAGCCATAAAGGGGGTGGAGAGACCCAGTACTTC; CDR3aa: CASSHKGGGETQYF
abundance: NA; d_gene: NA; v_gene: TRBV6-1; j_gene: TRBJ1-3; CDR3nt: TGTGCCAGCAGTGACTACAGGAACACCATATATTTT; CDR3aa: CASSDYRNTIYF
abundance: NA; d_gene: TRBD2; v_gene: TRBV7-2; j_gene: TRBJ2-3; CDR3nt: TGTGCCAGCAGCCCACCGGGACTAGCGGGAGTAGATACGCAGTATTTT; CDR3aa: CASSPPGLAGVDTQYF
abundance: NA; d_gene: TRBD2; v_gene: TRBV14; j_gene: TRBJ2-2; CDR3nt: TGTGCCAGCAGCCAAGAATTACTAGCGGTGCACCCTGGGGAGCTGTTTTTT; CDR3aa: CASSQELLAVHPGELFF
abundance: NA; d_gene: NA; v_gene: TRBV7-9; j_gene: TRBJ2-7; CDR3nt: TGTGCCAGCAGCTCTGGCCACTACGAGCAGTACTTC; CDR3aa: CASSSGHYEQYF
abundance: NA; d_gene: NA; v_gene: TRBV5-1; j_gene: TRBJ1-4; CDR3nt: TGCGCCAGCAGCCCAAGCCCAACAGGGAGCTATGAAAAACTGTTTTTT; CDR3aa: CASSPSPTGSYEKLFF
abundance: few; d_gene: NA; v_gene: TRBV12-3/TRBV12-4; j_gene: TRBJ1-3; CDR3nt: TGTGCCAGCCCCCGAGAAGGAAACACCATATATTTT; CDR3aa: CASPREGNTIYF
abundance: NA; d_gene: NA; v_gene: TRBV5-1; j_gene: TRBJ1-1; CDR3nt: TGCGCCAGCAGCCCTGGTGGCCGCACTGAAGCTTTCTTT; CDR3aa: CASSPGGRTEAFF
abundance: NA; d_gene: TRBD2; v_gene: TRBV5-4; j_gene: TRBJ2-7; CDR3nt: TGTGCCAGCAGTAGCCCGGGACTAGCGGGGGGAATTGACGAGCAGTACTTC; CDR3aa: CASSSPGLAGGIDEQYF
abundance: NA; d_gene: TRBD1; v_gene: TRBV4-2; j_gene: TRBJ2-7; CDR3nt: TGTGCCAGCAGCCAAACCCGGGGGACAGGGGACCACGAGCAGTACTTC; CDR3aa: CASSQTRGTGDHEQYF
abundance: few; d_gene: TRBD2; v_gene: TRBV6-5; j_gene: TRBJ2-1; CDR3nt: TGTGCCAGCAGTTACGGGACTAGCGGGAGGGGTGAGCAGTTCTTC; CDR3aa: CASSYGTSGRGEQFF
abundance: NA; d_gene: NA; v_gene: TRBV3-1/TRBV3-2; j_gene: TRBJ1-1; CDR3nt: TGTGCCAGCAGCCAGGGTGTGTTGACACCTGCTTTCTTT; CDR3aa: CASSQGVLTPAFF
abundance: NA; d_gene: NA; v_gene: TRBV11-2; j_gene: TRBJ2-3; CDR3nt: TGTGCCAGCAGCTTCCAGCGGGATACGCAGTATTTT; CDR3aa: CASSFQRDTQYF
abundance: NA; d_gene: TRBD1; v_gene: TRBV2; j_gene: TRBJ2-5; CDR3nt: TGTGCCAGCAGCCGACGTCCACAGGGGGCTCGGGAGACCCAGTACTTC; CDR3aa: CASSRRPQGARETQYF
abundance: NA; d_gene: NA; v_gene: TRBV7-2; j_gene: TRBJ2-7; CDR3nt: TGTGCCAGCAGCTTAGAGGCGGACACCTACGAGCAGTACTTC; CDR3aa: CASSLEADTYEQYF
abundance: NA; d_gene: NA; v_gene: TRBV5-1; j_gene: TRBJ2-3; CDR3nt: TGCGCCAGCAGAACCGGGAGATACACAGATACGCAGTATTTT; CDR3aa: CASRTGRYTDTQYF
abundance: once; d_gene: TRBD2; v_gene: TRBV6-2/TRBV6-3; j_gene: TRBJ2-7; CDR3nt: TGTGCCAGCAGCCTAGCGGGAGCGTCCTACGAGCAGTACTTC; CDR3aa: CASSLAGASYEQYF
abundance: NA; d_gene: NA; v_gene: TRBV4-3; j_gene: TRBJ2-3; CDR3nt: TGCGCCAGCAGCCTGAATGGGGGGAAAACAGATACGCAGTATTTT; CDR3aa: CASSLNGGKTDTQYF
abundance: NA; d_gene: NA; v_gene: TRBV5-1; j_gene: TRBJ2-1; CDR3nt: TGCGCCAGCAGTCCGGGGGAGGCCTACAATGAGCAGTTCTTC; CDR3aa: CASSPGEAYNEQFF
abundance: NA; d_gene: NA; v_gene: TRBV30; j_gene: TRBJ1-2; CDR3nt: TGTGCCTGGAGTTCCCCTGGGAGTGGCTATGGCTACACCTTC; CDR3aa: CAWSSPGSGYGYTF
abundance: NA; d_gene: TRBD2; v_gene: TRBV11-3; j_gene: TRBJ2-5; CDR3nt: TGTGCCAGCAGCCAGGGACTAACCCAAGAGACCCAGTACTTC; CDR3aa: CASSQGLTQETQYF
abundance: NA; d_gene: NA; v_gene: TRBV7-2; j_gene: TRBJ1-3; CDR3nt: TGTGCCAGCAGTACTAACTCTGGAAACACCATATATTTT; CDR3aa: CASSTNSGNTIYF
abundance: NA; d_gene: TRBD1; v_gene: TRBV12-3/TRBV12-4; j_gene: TRBJ1-2; CDR3nt: TGTGCCAGCAGTCCGACAGGGTCTTCTGGCTACACCTTC; CDR3aa: CASSPTGSSGYTF
abundance: NA; d_gene: NA; v_gene: TRBV4-2; j_gene: TRBJ2-4; CDR3nt: TGTGCCAGCAGCCAAGAGTTTGGGGGCCCCGGGAACATTCAGTACTTC; CDR3aa: CASSQEFGGPGNIQYF
abundance: NA; d_gene: NA; v_gene: TRBV7-2; j_gene: TRBJ2-1; CDR3nt: TGTGCCAGCAGCCCGCCGGGGTCCAGGTACAATGAGCAGTTCTTC; CDR3aa: CASSPPGSRYNEQFF